This T cell receptor (beta chain) emerged from a study of graft-versus-host responses after intestinal transplantation. This clone has just one count. Its cognate antigen is unknown. CDR3 size: 17 residues. CDR1 and CDR2 (germline): SGHRS, YFSETQ. J lost 4 bases, V lost 2 bases, and 10 bases had no gene match. This table comes from immunoSEQ multiplex PCR, and its TCRdb copy is limited to in-frame clones, with some not included. The sample lists around 100,000 clones; roughly 89% were seen once. Sequencing used unstimulated CD4+ T cells sorted from spleen or lymph node cells, obtained before transplant. The sequence was obtained from a human donor who was the organ donor for an intestinal transplant. V and J are TRBV5-1 and TRBJ2-2, with TRBD2 identical over 8 bases. The CDR3 spells CASSFLGGGGPTGELFF. CDR3 bases: TGCGCCAGCAGCTTCCTCGGGGGCGGGGGGCCCACCGGGGAGCTGTTTTTT.